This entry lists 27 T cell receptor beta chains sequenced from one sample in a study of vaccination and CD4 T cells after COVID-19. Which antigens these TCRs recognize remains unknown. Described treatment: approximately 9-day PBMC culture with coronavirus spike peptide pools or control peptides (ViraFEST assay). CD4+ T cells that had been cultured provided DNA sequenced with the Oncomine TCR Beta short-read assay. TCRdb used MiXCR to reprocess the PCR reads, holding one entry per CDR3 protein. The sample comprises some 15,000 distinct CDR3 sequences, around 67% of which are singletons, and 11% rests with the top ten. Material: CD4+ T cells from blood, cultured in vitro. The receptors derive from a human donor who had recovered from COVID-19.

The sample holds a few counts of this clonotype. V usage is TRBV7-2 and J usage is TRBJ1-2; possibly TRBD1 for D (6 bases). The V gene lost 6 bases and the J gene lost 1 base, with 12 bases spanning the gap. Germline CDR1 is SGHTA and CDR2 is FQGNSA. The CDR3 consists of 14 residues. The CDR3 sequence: CASSYKQGNYGYTF. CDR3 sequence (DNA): TGTGCCAGCAGTTACAAACAGGGTAACTATGGCTACACCTTC.

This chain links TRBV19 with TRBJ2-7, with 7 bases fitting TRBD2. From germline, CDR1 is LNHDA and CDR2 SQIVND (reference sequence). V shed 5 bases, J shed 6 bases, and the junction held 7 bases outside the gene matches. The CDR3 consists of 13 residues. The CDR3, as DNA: TGTGCCAGTAGTCTGGCGGGAGCCGTCGAGCAGTACTTC. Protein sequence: CASSLAGAVEQYF.

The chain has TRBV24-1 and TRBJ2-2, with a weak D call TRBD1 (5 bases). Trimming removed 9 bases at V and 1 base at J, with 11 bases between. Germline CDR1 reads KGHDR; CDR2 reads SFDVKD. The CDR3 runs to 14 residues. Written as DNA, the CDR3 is TGTGCCACCTCCCGGACACTGAACACCGGGGAGCTGTTTTTT. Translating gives CATSRTLNTGELFF.

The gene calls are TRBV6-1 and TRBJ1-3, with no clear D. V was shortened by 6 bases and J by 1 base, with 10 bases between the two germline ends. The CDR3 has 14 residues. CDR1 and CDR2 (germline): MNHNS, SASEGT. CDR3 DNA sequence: TGTGCCAGCAGCCAGGACTCTTCTGGAAACACCATATATTTT. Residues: CASSQDSSGNTIYF.

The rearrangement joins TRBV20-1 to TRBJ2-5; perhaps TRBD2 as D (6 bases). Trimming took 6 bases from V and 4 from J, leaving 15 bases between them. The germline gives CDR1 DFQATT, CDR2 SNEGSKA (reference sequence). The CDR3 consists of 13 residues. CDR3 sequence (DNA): TGCAGTGCCCCGCGGGGCAAGGGAGAGACCCAGTACTTC. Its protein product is CSAPRGKGETQYF.

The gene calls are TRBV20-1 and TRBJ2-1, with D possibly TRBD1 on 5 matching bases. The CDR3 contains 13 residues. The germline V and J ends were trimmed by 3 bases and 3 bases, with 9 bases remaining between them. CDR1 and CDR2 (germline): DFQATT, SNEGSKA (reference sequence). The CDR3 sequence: CSASGDSYNEQFF. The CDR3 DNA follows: TGCAGTGCTAGTGGCGACAGCTACAATGAGCAGTTCTTC.

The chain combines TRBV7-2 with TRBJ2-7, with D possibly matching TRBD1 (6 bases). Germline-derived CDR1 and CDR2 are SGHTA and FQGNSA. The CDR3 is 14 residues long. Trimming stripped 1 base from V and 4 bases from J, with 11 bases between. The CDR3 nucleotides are TGTGCCAGCAGCTTAGAGGTAGGGGGATACGAGCAGTACTTC. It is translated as CASSLEVGGYEQYF.

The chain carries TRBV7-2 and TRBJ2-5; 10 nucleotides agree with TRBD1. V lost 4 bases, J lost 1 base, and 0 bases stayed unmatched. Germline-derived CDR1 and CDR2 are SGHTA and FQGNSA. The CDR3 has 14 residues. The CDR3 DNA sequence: TGTGCCAGCAGCTGGGACAGGGGCCAAGAGACCCAGTACTTC. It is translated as CASSWDRGQETQYF.

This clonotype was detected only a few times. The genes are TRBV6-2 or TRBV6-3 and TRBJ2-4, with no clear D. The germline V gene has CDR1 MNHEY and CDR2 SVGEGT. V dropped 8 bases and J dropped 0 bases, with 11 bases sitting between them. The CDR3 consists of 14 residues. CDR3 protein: CASVGSAAKNIQYF. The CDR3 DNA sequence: TGTGCCAGCGTAGGTTCGGCAGCCAAAAACATTCAGTACTTC.

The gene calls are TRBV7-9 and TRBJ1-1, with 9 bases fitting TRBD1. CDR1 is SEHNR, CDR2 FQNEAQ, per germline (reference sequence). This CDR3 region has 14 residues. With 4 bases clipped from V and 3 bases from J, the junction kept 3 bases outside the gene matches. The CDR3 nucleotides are TGTGCCAGCAGCTGGGACAGGGCCTACACTGAAGCTTTCTTT. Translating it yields CASSWDRAYTEAFF.

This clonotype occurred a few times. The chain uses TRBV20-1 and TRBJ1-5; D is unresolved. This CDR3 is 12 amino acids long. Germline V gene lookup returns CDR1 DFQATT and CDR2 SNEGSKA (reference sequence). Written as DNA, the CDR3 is TGCAGCATCGGCGGGCGGAGTCAGCCCCAGCATTTT. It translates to CSIGGRSQPQHF.

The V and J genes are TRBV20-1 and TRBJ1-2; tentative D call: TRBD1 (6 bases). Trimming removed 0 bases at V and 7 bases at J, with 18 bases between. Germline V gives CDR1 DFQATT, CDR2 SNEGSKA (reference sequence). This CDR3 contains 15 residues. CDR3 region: CSARERKGGGFGYTF. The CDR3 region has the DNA TGCAGTGCTAGAGAAAGGAAGGGAGGGGGTTTTGGCTACACCTTC.

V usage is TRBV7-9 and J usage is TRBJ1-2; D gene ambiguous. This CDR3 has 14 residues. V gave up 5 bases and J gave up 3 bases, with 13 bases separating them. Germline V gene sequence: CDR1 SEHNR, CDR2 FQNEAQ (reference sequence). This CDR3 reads CASSPGGGDYGYTF. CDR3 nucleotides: TGTGCCAGCAGCCCAGGTGGTGGAGACTATGGCTACACCTTC.

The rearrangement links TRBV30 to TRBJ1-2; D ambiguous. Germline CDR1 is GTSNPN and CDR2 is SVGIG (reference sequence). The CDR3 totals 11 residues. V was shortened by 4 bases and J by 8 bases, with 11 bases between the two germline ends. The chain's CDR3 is CAWIRLEGYTF. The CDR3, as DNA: TGTGCCTGGATCCGATTGGAGGGCTACACCTTC.

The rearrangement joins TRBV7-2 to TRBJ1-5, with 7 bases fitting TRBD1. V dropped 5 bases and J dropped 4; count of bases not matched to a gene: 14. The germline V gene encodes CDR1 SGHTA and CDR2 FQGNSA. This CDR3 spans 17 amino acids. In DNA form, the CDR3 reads TGTGCCAGCAGCCAGAGACAGGGAAGTAGGGGGAATCAGCCCCAGCATTTT. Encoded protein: CASSQRQGSRGNQPQHF. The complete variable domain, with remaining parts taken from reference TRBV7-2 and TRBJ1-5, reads GAGVSQSPSNKVTEKGKDVELRCDPISGHTALYWYRQSLGQGLEFLIYFQGNSAPDKSGLPSDRFSAERTGGSVSTLTIQRTQQEDSAVYLCASSQRQGSRGNQPQHFGDGTRLSIL.

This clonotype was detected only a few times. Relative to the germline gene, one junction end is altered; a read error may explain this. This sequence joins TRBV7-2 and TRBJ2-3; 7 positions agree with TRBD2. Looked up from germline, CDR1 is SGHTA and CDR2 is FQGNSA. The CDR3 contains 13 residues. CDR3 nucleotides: TGTGCCAGCAGCTTAGCAAATAGGGCTAGCGGAAACTTT. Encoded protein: CASSLANRASGNF.

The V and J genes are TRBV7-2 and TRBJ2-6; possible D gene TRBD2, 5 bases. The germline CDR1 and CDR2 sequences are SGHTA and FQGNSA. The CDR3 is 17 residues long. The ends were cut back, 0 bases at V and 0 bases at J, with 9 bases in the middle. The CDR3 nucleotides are TGTGCCAGCAGCTTAGCGGCGGGCGGCTCTGGGGCCAACGTCCTGACTTTC. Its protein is CASSLAAGGSGANVLTF. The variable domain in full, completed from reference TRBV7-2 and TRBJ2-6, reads GAGVSQSPSNKVTEKGKDVELRCDPISGHTALYWYRQSLGQGLEFLIYFQGNSAPDKSGLPSDRFSAERTGGSVSTLTIQRTQQEDSAVYLCASSLAAGGSGANVLTFGAGSRLTVL.

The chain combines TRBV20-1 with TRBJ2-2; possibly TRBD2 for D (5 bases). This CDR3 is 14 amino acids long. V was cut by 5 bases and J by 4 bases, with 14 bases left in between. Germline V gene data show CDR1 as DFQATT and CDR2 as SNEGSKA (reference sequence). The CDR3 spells CSAENRESTGELFF. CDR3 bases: TGCAGTGCTGAGAACCGGGAAAGCACCGGGGAGCTGTTTTTT.

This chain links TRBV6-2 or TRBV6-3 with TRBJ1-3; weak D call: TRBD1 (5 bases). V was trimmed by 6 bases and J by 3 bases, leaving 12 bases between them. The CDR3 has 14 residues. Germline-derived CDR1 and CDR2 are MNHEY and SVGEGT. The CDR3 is CASSQRGDGNTIYF. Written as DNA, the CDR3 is TGTGCCAGCAGCCAAAGGGGAGATGGAAACACCATATATTTT.

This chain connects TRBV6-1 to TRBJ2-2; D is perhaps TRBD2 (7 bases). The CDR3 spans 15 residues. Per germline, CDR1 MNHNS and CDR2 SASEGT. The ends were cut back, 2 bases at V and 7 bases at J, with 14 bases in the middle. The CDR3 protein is CASSESEGEGGELFF. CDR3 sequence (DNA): TGTGCCAGCAGTGAAAGTGAGGGGGAGGGCGGGGAGCTGTTTTTT.

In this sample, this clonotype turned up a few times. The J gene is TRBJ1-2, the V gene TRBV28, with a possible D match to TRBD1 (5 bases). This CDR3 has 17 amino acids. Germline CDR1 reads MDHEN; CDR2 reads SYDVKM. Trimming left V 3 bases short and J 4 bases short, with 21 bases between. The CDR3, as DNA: TGTGCCAGCAGTTTTGGGGTAAGGCAGGGCACCGTCTATGGCTACACCTTC. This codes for CASSFGVRQGTVYGYTF.

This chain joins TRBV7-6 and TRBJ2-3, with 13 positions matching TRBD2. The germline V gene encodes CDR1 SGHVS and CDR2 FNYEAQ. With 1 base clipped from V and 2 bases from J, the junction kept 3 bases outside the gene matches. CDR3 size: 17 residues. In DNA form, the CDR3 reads TGTGCCAGCAGCTTAGGGACTAGCGGGAGCCTCACAGATACGCAGTATTTT. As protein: CASSLGTSGSLTDTQYF.

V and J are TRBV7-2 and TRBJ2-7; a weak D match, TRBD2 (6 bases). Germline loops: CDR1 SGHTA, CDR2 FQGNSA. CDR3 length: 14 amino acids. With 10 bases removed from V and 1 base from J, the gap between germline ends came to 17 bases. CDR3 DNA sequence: TGTGCCACCGGTGCCGGGAGTTGGTCCTACGAGCAGTACTTC. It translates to CATGAGSWSYEQYF.

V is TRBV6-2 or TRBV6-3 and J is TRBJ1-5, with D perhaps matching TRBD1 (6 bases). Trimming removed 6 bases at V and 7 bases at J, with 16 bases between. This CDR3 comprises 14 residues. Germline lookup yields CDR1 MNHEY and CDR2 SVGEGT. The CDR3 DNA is TGTGCCAGCAGCCGCAGGGGAACCGAACAGCCCCAGCATTTT. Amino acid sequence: CASSRRGTEQPQHF.

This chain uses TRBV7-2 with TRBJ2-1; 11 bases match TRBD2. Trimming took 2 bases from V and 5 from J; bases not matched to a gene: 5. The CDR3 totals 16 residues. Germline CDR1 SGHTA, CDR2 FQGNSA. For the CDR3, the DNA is TGTGCCAGCAGCTTACTGGGGACTAGCGGAAACAATGAGCAGTTCTTC. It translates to CASSLLGTSGNNEQFF.

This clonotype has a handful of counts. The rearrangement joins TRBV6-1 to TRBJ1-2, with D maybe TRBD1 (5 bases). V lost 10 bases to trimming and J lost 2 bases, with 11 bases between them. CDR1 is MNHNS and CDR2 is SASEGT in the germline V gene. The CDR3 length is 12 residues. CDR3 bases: TGTGCCACCTCACGGGACAACTATGGCTACACCTTC. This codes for CATSRDNYGYTF.

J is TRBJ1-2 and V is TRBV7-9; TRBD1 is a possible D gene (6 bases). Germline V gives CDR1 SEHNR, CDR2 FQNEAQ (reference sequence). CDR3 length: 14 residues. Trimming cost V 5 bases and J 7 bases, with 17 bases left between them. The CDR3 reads CASSGGLGWSGYTF. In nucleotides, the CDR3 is TGTGCCAGCAGCGGGGGGCTGGGCTGGAGTGGCTACACCTTC.